This T cell receptor beta chain was obtained from a study of blood T cell repertoires in COVID-19. Overall study: The cDNA or gDNA used as material had been derived from T cells, B-cell-depleted T cells, or PBMCs.

Assay used: immunoSEQ multiplex PCR; TCRdb lists only in-frame clones, some missing. This sample has approximately 190,000 clones, with less than 90% found just once. Germline V CDR1 and CDR2: ENHRY, SYGVKD. This CDR3 region has 16 residues. V was clipped by 0 bases and J by 0 bases, with 9 bases between them. This chain joins TRBV10-3 and TRBJ1-3, with TRBD1 as a possible D gene (6 bases). The sequence derives from a woman in her twenties or thirties who had been exposed to COVID-19. Sample: PBMCs or T cells enriched from blood (not recorded which). Written as DNA, the CDR3 is TGTGCCATCAGTGAGTCGATAGGGGGCTCTGGAAACACCATATATTTT. It encodes CAISESIGGSGNTIYF.